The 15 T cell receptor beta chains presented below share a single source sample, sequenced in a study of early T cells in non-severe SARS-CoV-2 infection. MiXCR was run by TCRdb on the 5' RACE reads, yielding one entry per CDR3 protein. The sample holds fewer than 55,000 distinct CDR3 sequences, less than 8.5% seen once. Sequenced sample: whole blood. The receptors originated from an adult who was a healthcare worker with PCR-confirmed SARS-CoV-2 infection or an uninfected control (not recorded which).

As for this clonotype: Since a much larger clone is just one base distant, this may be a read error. In DNA, the CDR3 is TGTGCCATCAGTGAAGCGGTAGCCTCTGCAACTAATGAAAAACTGTTTTTT. It specifies CAISEAVASATNEKLFF. The chain recombines TRBV6-1 with TRBJ1-4; unclear D gene. The germline V gene encodes CDR1 MNHNS and CDR2 SASEGT. The CDR3 totals 17 residues.

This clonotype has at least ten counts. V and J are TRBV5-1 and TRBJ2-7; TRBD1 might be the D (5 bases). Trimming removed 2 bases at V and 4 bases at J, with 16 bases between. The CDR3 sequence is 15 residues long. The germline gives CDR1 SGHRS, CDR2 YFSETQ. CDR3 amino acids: CASSFGPGKEYEQYF. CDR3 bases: TGCGCCAGCAGCTTTGGGCCAGGGAAGGAGTACGAGCAGTACTTC.

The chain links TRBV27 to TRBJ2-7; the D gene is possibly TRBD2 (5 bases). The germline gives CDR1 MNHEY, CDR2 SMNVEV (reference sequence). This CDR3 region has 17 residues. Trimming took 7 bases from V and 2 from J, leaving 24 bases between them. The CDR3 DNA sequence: TGTGCCAGCAATTCCCTGGAGCGGCCGGTTGGGACCTACGAGCAGTACTTC. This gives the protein CASNSLERPVGTYEQYF.

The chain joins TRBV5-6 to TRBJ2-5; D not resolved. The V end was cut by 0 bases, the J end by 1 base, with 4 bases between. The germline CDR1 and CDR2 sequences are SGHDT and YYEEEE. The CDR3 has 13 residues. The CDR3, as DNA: TGTGCCAGCAGCTTGGCTCTCCAAGAGACCCAGTACTTC. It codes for CASSLALQETQYF.

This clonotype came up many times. CDR3: CASSSRDRVSNEKLFF. The CDR3 bases are TGTGCCAGCAGCAGCCGGGACAGGGTGTCTAATGAAAAACTGTTTTTT. The genes are TRBV12-3 or TRBV12-4 and TRBJ1-4; 9 positions agree with TRBD1. The ends lost 6 bases at V and 3 bases at J; junction bases unmatched: 8. The CDR3 extends over 16 amino acids.

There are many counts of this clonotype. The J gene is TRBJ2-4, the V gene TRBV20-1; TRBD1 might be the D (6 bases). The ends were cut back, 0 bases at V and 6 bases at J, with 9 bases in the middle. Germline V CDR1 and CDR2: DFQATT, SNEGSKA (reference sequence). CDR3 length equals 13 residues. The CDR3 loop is CSARDFRGNIQYF. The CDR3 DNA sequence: TGCAGTGCTAGAGATTTCAGGGGAAACATTCAGTACTTC.

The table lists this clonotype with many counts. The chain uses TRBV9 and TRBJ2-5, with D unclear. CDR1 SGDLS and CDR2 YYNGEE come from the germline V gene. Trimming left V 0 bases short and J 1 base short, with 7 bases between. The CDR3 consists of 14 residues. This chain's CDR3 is CASSVGNSQETQYF. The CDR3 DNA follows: TGTGCCAGCAGCGTAGGGAACAGCCAAGAGACCCAGTACTTC.

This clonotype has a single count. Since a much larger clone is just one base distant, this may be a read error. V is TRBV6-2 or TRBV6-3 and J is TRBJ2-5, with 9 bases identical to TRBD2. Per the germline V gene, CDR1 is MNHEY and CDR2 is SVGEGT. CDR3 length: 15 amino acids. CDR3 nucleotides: TGTGTCAGCCATCCGGTAGCGGGGGTTAAAGAGACCCAGTACTTC. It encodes CVSHPVAGVKETQYF.

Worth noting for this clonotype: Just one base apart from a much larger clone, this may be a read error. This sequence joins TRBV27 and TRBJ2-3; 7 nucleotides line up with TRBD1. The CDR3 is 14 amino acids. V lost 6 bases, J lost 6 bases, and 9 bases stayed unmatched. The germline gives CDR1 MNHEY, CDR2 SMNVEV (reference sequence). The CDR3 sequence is CASSFLDRVDTQYF. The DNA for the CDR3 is TGTGCCAGCAGCTTCCTCGACAGGGTGGATACGCAGTATTTT.

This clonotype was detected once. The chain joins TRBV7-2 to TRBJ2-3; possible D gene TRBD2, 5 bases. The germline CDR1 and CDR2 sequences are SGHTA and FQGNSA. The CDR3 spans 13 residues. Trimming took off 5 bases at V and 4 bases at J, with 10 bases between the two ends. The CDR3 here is CASSRLNPDTQYF. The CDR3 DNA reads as TGTGCCAGCAGCCGACTAAACCCAGATACGCAGTATTTT.

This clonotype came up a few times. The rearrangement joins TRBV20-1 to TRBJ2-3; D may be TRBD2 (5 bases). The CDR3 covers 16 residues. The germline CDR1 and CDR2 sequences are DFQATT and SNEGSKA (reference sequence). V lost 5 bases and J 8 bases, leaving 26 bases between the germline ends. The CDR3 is CSAPSLGRAALGTQYF. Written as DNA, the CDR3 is TGCAGTGCTCCCTCTTTGGGTAGAGCGGCCCTCGGTACGCAGTATTTT.

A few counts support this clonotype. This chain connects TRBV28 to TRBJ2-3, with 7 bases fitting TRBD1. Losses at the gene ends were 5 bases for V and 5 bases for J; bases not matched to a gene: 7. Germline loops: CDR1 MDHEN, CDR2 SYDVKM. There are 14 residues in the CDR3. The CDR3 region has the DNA TGTGCCAGCAGTCGCGCAGGGGGAGAAGATACGCAGTATTTT. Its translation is CASSRAGGEDTQYF.

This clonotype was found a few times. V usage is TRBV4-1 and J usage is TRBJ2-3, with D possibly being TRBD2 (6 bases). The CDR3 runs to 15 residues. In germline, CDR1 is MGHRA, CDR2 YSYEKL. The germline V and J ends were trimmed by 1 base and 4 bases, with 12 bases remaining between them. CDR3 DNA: TGCGCCAGCAGCCAAGCAGGCGGAGGGGCAGATACGCAGTATTTT. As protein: CASSQAGGGADTQYF.

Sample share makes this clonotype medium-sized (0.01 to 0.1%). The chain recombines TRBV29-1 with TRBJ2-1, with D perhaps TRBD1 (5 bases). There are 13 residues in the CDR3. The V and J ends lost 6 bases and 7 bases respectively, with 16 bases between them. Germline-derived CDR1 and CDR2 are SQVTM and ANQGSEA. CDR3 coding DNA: TGCAGCGTGACAGTCCAGGTCGGGAATGAGCAGTTCTTC. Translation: CSVTVQVGNEQFF.

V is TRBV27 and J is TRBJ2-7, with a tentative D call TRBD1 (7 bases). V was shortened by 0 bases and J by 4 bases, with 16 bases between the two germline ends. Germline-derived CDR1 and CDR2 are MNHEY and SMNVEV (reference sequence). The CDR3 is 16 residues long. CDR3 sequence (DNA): TGTGCCAGCAGTTTATCTGCAGGAGGGGGCCTTTACGAGCAGTACTTC. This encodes CASSLSAGGGLYEQYF.